The 30 T cell receptor beta chains below come from one sample, sequenced in a study of spatial heterogeneity in lung cancer. TCRdb redid the calling of the 5' RACE reads with MiXCR, one entry per CDR3 protein. The sample lists around 110,000 distinct CDR3 sequences, more than 9% occurring once. Time point of the sample: blood at routine non-recurrence follow-up after resection. Sequencing of whole RNA from tumor, nontumor lung or frozen PBMC involved no sorting. Sample: PBMCs, taken at follow-up. These receptors were collected from a male donor with early-stage non-small cell lung cancer.

The genes are TRBV28 and TRBJ2-1; the D gene is possibly TRBD2 (5 bases). The germline V gene encodes CDR1 MDHEN and CDR2 SYDVKM. The CDR3 is 16 amino acids. Trimming cost V 1 base and J 3 bases, with 13 bases left between them. The CDR3 nucleotides are TGTGCCAGCAGTTTATTAACGGGGAGATTCTACAATGAGCAGTTCTTC. Encoded protein: CASSLLTGRFYNEQFF.

The chain has TRBV18 and TRBJ2-5, with 8 bases fitting TRBD2. CDR1 is KGHSH, CDR2 LQKENI, per germline. Germline trimming cut 0 bases from V and 6 bases from J; bases unmatched to any gene: 21. This CDR3 spans 20 amino acids. CDR3 DNA sequence: TGTGCCAGCTCACCACCGGTAGGCTCTGCGACGGGGGGGCCTCGAAAGACCCAGTACTTC. Residues: CASSPPVGSATGGPRKTQYF. The whole variable domain, filled in from reference TRBV18 and TRBJ2-5, reads NAGVMQNPRHLVRRRGQEARLRCSPMKGHSHVYWYRQLPEEGLKFMVYLQKENIIDESGMPKERFSAEFPKEGPSILRIQQVVRGDSAAYFCASSPPVGSATGGPRKTQYFGPGTRLLVL.

This chain uses TRBV5-1 with TRBJ1-1; D gene unclear. The CDR3 is 13 amino acids. V lost 6 bases, J lost 1 base, and 10 bases lay in between. The germline CDR1 and CDR2 sequences are SGHRS and YFSETQ. The CDR3 protein is CASTQRGNTEAFF. The CDR3 region has the DNA TGCGCCAGCACCCAGCGAGGGAACACTGAAGCTTTCTTT.

The CDR3 sequence is CASSRDRGEKLFF. The CDR3, as DNA: TGTGCCAGCAGCCGGGACCGTGGTGAAAAACTGTTTTTT. This chain links TRBV6-1 with TRBJ1-4, with D possibly TRBD1 on 5 matching bases. V gave up 6 bases and J gave up 7 bases, with 12 bases separating them. CDR3 size: 13 residues. Germline V gene data show CDR1 as MNHNS and CDR2 as SASEGT.

The table lists this clonotype with many counts. This chain joins TRBV5-1 and TRBJ2-1; 12 bases are a match to TRBD2. J gave up 7 bases and V 3 bases, and 5 bases lay outside the gene matches. Germline V gives CDR1 SGHRS, CDR2 YFSETQ. The CDR3 has 15 amino acids. CDR3 in DNA: TGCGCCAGCAGCTCCCTAGCGGGGGGGTCTAATGAGCAGTTCTTC. Encoded protein: CASSSLAGGSNEQFF.

This clonotype was counted many times. The V gene is TRBV19, the J gene TRBJ2-3, with D uncertain. CDR1 and CDR2 from the germline V gene are LNHDA and SQIVND (reference sequence). This CDR3 spans 14 amino acids. Trimming stripped 3 bases from V and 4 bases from J, with 11 bases between. The CDR3 sequence: CASSINRPADTQYF. The CDR3 nucleotides read TGTGCCAGTAGTATCAACCGACCGGCAGATACGCAGTATTTT.

This clonotype was seen ten or more times. The V gene is TRBV20-1, the J gene TRBJ1-5; D gene ambiguous. Trimming cost V 5 bases and J 2 bases, with 13 bases left between them. CDR3 length equals 14 residues. Germline loops: CDR1 DFQATT, CDR2 SNEGSKA (reference sequence). This CDR3 reads CSAVPGAGNQPQHF. The DNA for the CDR3 is TGCAGTGCTGTCCCGGGCGCTGGCAATCAGCCCCAGCATTTT.

The rearrangement joins TRBV10-3 to TRBJ1-6, with 8 positions matching TRBD1. Germline CDR1 is ENHRY and CDR2 is SYGVKD. V lost 6 bases and J lost 9; bases outside the gene matches: 10. The CDR3 loop spans 15 amino acids. The CDR3: CAISGQGADGSPLHF. CDR3 nucleotide sequence: TGTGCCATCAGCGGGCAGGGGGCAGATGGTTCACCCCTCCACTTT.

The V call is TRBV7-2, the J call TRBJ1-2; TRBD1 is a possible D gene (6 bases). With 5 bases removed from V and 2 bases from J, the gap between germline ends came to 15 bases. The CDR3 consists of 15 residues. CDR1 and CDR2 (germline): SGHTA, FQGNSA. As DNA, the CDR3 is TGTGCCAGCAGCCTCCAGGGGATACCGAACTATGGCTACACCTTC. It yields the protein CASSLQGIPNYGYTF.

This clonotype was observed many times. V and J are TRBV20-1 and TRBJ1-2; weak D call: TRBD1 (6 bases). Trimming removed 3 bases at V and 5 bases at J, with 13 bases between. The germline V gene has CDR1 DFQATT and CDR2 SNEGSKA (reference sequence). The CDR3 consists of 13 residues. This CDR3 is CSARDETGYGYTF. In nucleotides, the CDR3 is TGCAGTGCTAGGGACGAGACAGGATATGGCTACACCTTC.

The table lists this clonotype with many counts. V is TRBV6-2 or TRBV6-3 and J is TRBJ2-3, with TRBD2 identical over 10 bases. The CDR3 covers 16 residues. The ends lost 7 bases at V and 5 bases at J; junction bases unmatched: 12. Germline assignment: CDR1 MNHEY and CDR2 SVGEGT. CDR3 protein: CASTPPGLAIGDTQYF. CDR3 sequence (DNA): TGTGCCAGCACCCCCCCGGGACTAGCGATTGGAGATACGCAGTATTTT.

CDR3 protein: CSAPRGTSDYEQYF. Written as DNA, the CDR3 is TGCAGTGCTCCGAGGGGGACTAGCGACTACGAGCAGTACTTC. The genes are TRBV20-1 and TRBJ2-7; 10 nucleotides line up with TRBD2. V trimming: 5 bases; J trimming: 3 bases; junction bases outside the gene matches: 7. Germline lookup yields CDR1 DFQATT and CDR2 SNEGSKA (reference sequence). The CDR3 has 14 residues.

There are many counts of this clonotype. The chain is built from TRBV7-9 and TRBJ2-2; TRBD2 is a possible D gene (6 bases). The germline gives CDR1 SEHNR, CDR2 FQNEAQ (reference sequence). This CDR3 region has 17 residues. Trimming took 2 bases from V and 1 from J, leaving 14 bases between them. CDR3 sequence (DNA): TGTGCCAGCAGCTTACCCCGGACTACTCTGAACACCGGGGAGCTGTTTTTT. This codes for CASSLPRTTLNTGELFF.

This clonotype is deemed medium-sized. V is TRBV29-1 and J is TRBJ2-3; 10 nucleotides agree with TRBD1. The CDR3 length is 15 residues. V shed 6 bases, J shed 4 bases, and the junction held 10 bases outside the gene matches. Germline assignment: CDR1 SQVTM and CDR2 ANQGSEA. CDR3 loop: CSVKTGTGDADTQYF. Written as DNA, the CDR3 is TGCAGCGTAAAAACCGGGACAGGGGACGCAGATACGCAGTATTTT.

Many counts were recorded for this clonotype. The chain recombines TRBV6-6 with TRBJ1-5; 7 positions match TRBD1. V dropped 3 bases and J dropped 1; count of bases not matched to a gene: 6. Looked up from germline, CDR1 is MNHNY and CDR2 is SVGAGI (reference sequence). The CDR3 spans 16 residues. DNA of the CDR3: TGTGCCAGCAGTTATCCAACAGGGGTGAGCAATCAGCCCCAGCATTTT. This sequence encodes CASSYPTGVSNQPQHF.

There are a few counts of this clonotype. The chain carries TRBV7-3 and TRBJ1-1; TRBD1 aligns across 8 bases. V shed 1 base, J shed 5 bases, and the junction held 9 bases outside the gene matches. CDR3 size: 16 residues. Germline V CDR1 and CDR2: SGHTA, FQGTGA. The CDR3 DNA follows: TGTGCCAGCAGCTTAAACGCCGTACAGGGGGATACTGAAGCTTTCTTT. Amino acids: CASSLNAVQGDTEAFF.

This chain connects TRBV5-4 to TRBJ2-2, with a tentative D call TRBD2 (6 bases). Trimming removed 3 bases at V and 4 bases at J, with 10 bases between. The CDR3 covers 14 residues. Germline V CDR1 and CDR2: SGHNT, YYREEE (reference sequence). The CDR3 here is CASSSISGTGELFF. In DNA form, the CDR3 reads TGTGCCAGCAGCTCGATTAGCGGCACCGGGGAGCTGTTTTTT.

This clonotype has a handful of counts. The chain carries TRBV7-2 and TRBJ1-2; 7 bases agree with TRBD1. This CDR3 spans 15 amino acids. Trimming cost V 4 bases and J 8 bases; bases outside gene matches: 13. Germline CDR1 is SGHTA and CDR2 is FQGNSA. The CDR3 DNA reads TGTGCCAGCAGCTCAAAACAGGGGACGGGAATAGGCTACACCTTC. Translated, it gives CASSSKQGTGIGYTF. Drawing the rest from reference TRBV7-2 and TRBJ1-2, the complete variable domain is GAGVSQSPSNKVTEKGKDVELRCDPISGHTALYWYRQSLGQGLEFLIYFQGNSAPDKSGLPSDRFSAERTGGSVSTLTIQRTQQEDSAVYLCASSSKQGTGIGYTFGSGTRLTVV.

A few counts support this clonotype. The genes are TRBV18 and TRBJ2-6; perhaps TRBD1 as D (6 bases). Trimming pared 6 bases from V and 0 bases from J, leaving 15 bases between. The CDR3 is 17 amino acids. Germline values: CDR1 KGHSH, CDR2 LQKENI. The CDR3 region is CASSNLQGSSGANVLTF. CDR3 bases: TGTGCCAGCTCCAACCTCCAGGGGTCCTCTGGGGCCAACGTCCTGACTTTC.

This clonotype was counted between two and nine times. The chain employs TRBV4-1 and TRBJ1-2; 8 bases fit TRBD1. The CDR3 spans 14 residues. The V and J ends lost 3 bases and 5 bases, in that order; junction bases with no gene match: 5. Germline CDR1 MGHRA, CDR2 YSYEKL. DNA of the CDR3: TGCGCCAGCAGCCAGGGGACAGGCTCTTATGGCTACACCTTC. This encodes CASSQGTGSYGYTF.

In its sample, this clonotype was seen many times. CDR3 nucleotides: TGTGCCACCAGTGATGCTGGACAGCACTATGGCTACACCTTC. It specifies CATSDAGQHYGYTF. The rearrangement uses TRBV24-1 and TRBJ1-2, with D possibly TRBD1 on 6 matching bases. There are 14 residues in the CDR3. V was cut by 3 bases and J by 3 bases, with 10 bases left in between. Germline V lookup: CDR1 KGHDR, CDR2 SFDVKD.

The sample holds many counts of this clonotype. The chain carries TRBV29-1 and TRBJ2-2, with 9 bases aligning to TRBD2. Germline V gene data show CDR1 as SQVTM and CDR2 as ANQGSEA. V lost 7 bases to trimming and J lost 5 bases; unmatched junction nucleotides: 11. The length of the CDR3 is 15 residues. This CDR3 reads CSAGGGTSTTGELFF. CDR3 DNA sequence: TGCAGCGCCGGAGGTGGGACTAGCACAACCGGGGAGCTGTTTTTT.

This clonotype was counted between two and nine times. The chain is built from TRBV7-2 and TRBJ2-5, with TRBD2 identical over 12 bases. Germline V CDR1 and CDR2: SGHTA, FQGNSA. This CDR3 spans 17 amino acids. With 3 bases clipped from V and 1 base from J, the junction kept 6 bases outside the gene matches. CDR3 DNA sequence: TGTGCCAGCAGCTTCACTAGCGGGGGGCCAATCCAAGAGACCCAGTACTTC. Its protein is CASSFTSGGPIQETQYF. The complete variable domain, with remaining parts taken from reference TRBV7-2 and TRBJ2-5, reads GAGVSQSPSNKVTEKGKDVELRCDPISGHTALYWYRQSLGQGLEFLIYFQGNSAPDKSGLPSDRFSAERTGGSVSTLTIQRTQQEDSAVYLCASSFTSGGPIQETQYFGPGTRLLVL.

This clonotype was observed at least ten times. CDR3: CASSLGGSSEKLFF. CDR3 sequence (DNA): TGTGCCAGCAGTTTGGGAGGCAGTAGCGAAAAACTGTTTTTT. The rearrangement joins TRBV12-3 or TRBV12-4 to TRBJ1-4; D is ambiguous. V lost 3 bases to trimming and J lost 8 bases, with 13 bases between them. CDR3 size: 14 residues.

This clonotype has ten or more counts. This rearrangement joins TRBV25-1 to TRBJ2-5; 7 bases line up with TRBD1. The CDR3 contains 12 residues. V shed 8 bases and J 3 bases; nucleotides not matched to a gene: 3. The germline V gene encodes CDR1 MGHDK and CDR2 SYGVNS. The CDR3 nucleotides are TGTGCCAGCTTGACAGGGAAAGAGACCCAGTACTTC. It is translated as CASLTGKETQYF.

The gene calls are TRBV2 and TRBJ2-5; a possible D gene is TRBD2 (6 bases). Trimming took off 10 bases at V and 1 base at J, with 13 bases between the two ends. Germline CDR1 reads SNHLY; CDR2 reads FYNNEI. The CDR3 is 13 amino acids. CDR3 amino acids: CANSRGFQETQYF. The CDR3 region has the DNA TGTGCCAACTCACGGGGGTTCCAAGAGACCCAGTACTTC.

The CDR3 DNA reads TGTGCCATCATGGAGAGCGGGGTAGGTTACAATGAGCAGTTCTTC. This sequence encodes CAIMESGVGYNEQFF. This rearrangement joins TRBV10-3 to TRBJ2-1; 7 bases are shared with TRBD2. V shed 7 bases and J 4 bases; nucleotides not matched to a gene: 10. Germline loops: CDR1 ENHRY, CDR2 SYGVKD. The CDR3 extends over 15 amino acids.

This clonotype was seen ten or more times. The rearrangement links TRBV20-1 to TRBJ2-7; 7 bases fit TRBD1. The germline V gene encodes CDR1 DFQATT and CDR2 SNEGSKA (reference sequence). CDR3 length equals 15 residues. Unmatched junction bases numbered 11, after V lost 0 bases and J lost 6 bases. As DNA, the CDR3 is TGCAGTGCTAGAGAGGGTAGCCGGGACAGCAGCGAGCAGTACTTC. It codes for CSAREGSRDSSEQYF.

This clonotype has only a few counts. V is TRBV11-2 and J is TRBJ2-7; the match to TRBD1 covers 8 bases. The CDR3 extends over 15 amino acids. The trim removed 5 bases at V and 3 bases at J, leaving 9 bases unmatched. Germline loops: CDR1 SGHAT, CDR2 FQNNGV. The CDR3 is CASSPRTGLFYEQYF. As DNA, the CDR3 is TGTGCCAGCAGCCCTAGGACAGGGCTATTCTACGAGCAGTACTTC.

The V and J genes are TRBV28 and TRBJ2-5; D is ambiguous. The V and J ends lost 5 bases and 3 bases respectively, with 13 bases between them. Germline V gene data show CDR1 as MDHEN and CDR2 as SYDVKM. This CDR3 has 14 amino acids. CDR3 loop: CASSPLGNEETQYF. The CDR3 region has the DNA TGTGCCAGCAGTCCTCTGGGGAATGAAGAGACCCAGTACTTC.